The TCR beta chain described here comes from a study of blood T cell repertoires in COVID-19. CDR3 length equals 15 residues. Per the germline V gene, CDR1 is MNHEY and CDR2 is SMNVEV (reference sequence). Trimming shortened V by 0 bases and J by 5 bases, and 13 bases separated the two germline ends. Original processing notes: Reference gene primer amplification gave nucleated cell count estimates. The protocol was immunoSEQ multiplex PCR, while the TCRdb copy is restricted to in-frame clones and leaves out a portion. Clonal size and the V and J genes are those of that table, whereas D and trimming came from the DNA. Here the sample spans about 350,000 clones, more than 75% being singletons.

The sequenced sample was peripheral blood. The chain joins TRBV27 to TRBJ2-5, with D perhaps TRBD2 (6 bases). This clonotype was obtained from a woman in her forties or fifties with COVID-19, enrolled during active disease. CDR3 DNA: TGTGCCAGCAGTTTATCGGGCGGGGCTTGGGAGACCCAGTACTTC. Residues: CASSLSGGAWETQYF.